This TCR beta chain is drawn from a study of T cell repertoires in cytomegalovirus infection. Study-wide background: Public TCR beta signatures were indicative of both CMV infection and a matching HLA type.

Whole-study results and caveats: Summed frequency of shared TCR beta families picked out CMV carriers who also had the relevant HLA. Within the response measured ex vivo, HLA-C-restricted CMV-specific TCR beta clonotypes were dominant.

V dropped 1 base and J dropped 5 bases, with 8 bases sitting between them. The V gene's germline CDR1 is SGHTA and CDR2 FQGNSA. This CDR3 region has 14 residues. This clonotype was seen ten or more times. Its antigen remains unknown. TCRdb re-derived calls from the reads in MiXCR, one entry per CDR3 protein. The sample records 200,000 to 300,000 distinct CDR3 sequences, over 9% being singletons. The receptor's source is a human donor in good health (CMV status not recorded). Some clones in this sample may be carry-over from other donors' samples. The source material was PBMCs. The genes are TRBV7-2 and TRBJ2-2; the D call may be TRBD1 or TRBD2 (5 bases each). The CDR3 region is CASSLDWGTGELFF. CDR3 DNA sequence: TGTGCCAGCAGCTTAGATTGGGGGACCGGGGAGCTGTTTTTT.